One T cell receptor beta chain is described in this entry. Its antigen is not identified. The length of the CDR3 is 15 residues. Trimming left V 2 bases short and J 2 bases short, with 10 bases between. Germline V gene data show CDR1 as SGHNT and CDR2 as YYREEE (reference sequence). These data are taken from a study of shared clonotypes between healthy human individuals. Turning to the study itself: The cohort comprised a couple of women and a few men. Their ages spanned 18 to 49 years. Study-level points and caveats: Large depth notwithstanding, sorted-subset sequencing proved incomplete by rarefaction.

Using immunoSEQ multiplex PCR, the repertoire was profiled, and TCRdb retains in-frame clones only, with some absent. In the table there are about 2.3 million clones, 90% to 95% of which are singletons. The clonotype originates from a man aged 18-30 years in good health. Some clones in this sample may be carry-over from other donors' samples. V and J are TRBV5-4 and TRBJ2-2, with D perhaps matching TRBD2 (6 bases). The source material was naive CD4+ T cells from PBMCs. The sample's subset: CD45RA+ positively selected. The CDR3 spells CASSLASVNTGELFF. The CDR3 DNA follows: TGTGCCAGCAGCTTAGCTAGCGTAAACACCGGGGAGCTGTTTTTT.